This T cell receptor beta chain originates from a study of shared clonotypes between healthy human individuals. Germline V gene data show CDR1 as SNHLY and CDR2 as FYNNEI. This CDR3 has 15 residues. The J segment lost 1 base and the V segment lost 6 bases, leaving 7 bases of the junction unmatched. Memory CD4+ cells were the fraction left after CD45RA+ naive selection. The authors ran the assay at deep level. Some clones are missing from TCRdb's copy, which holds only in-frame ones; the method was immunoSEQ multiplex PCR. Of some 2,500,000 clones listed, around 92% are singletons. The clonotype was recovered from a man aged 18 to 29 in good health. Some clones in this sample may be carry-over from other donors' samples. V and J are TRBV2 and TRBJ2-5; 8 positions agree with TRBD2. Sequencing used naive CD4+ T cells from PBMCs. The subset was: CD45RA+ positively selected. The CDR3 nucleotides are TGTGCCAGCAGAATTACTAGCGGAGCCCAAGAGACCCAGTACTTC. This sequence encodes CASRITSGAQETQYF.